This T cell receptor (beta chain) appears in the sequencing data of a study of blood T cell repertoires in COVID-19 (dated by TCRdb to the early 2020s). For the study in its entirety: Samples covering the acute and convalescent phases of COVID-19 were provided by collaborators in the United States, Italy and Spain. The prospective study material was composed of cDNA or gDNA derived from T cells, B-cell-depleted T cells, or PBMCs. Subjects who had been exposed to COVID-19, were actively infected with it, or had recovered from it provided the deeply sampled blood TCRbeta repertoires that made up the dataset. The repertoires were made available in a free public database intended to serve as a resource for research on the immune response to SARS-CoV-2. Samples were obtained from the ongoing ImmuneRACE study (first 160 participants) and from 1,254 subjects provided by 6 global collaborators. Sample metadata almost always included a de-identified subject ID, COVID-19 status, age in years and sex. Where available, HLA class I and class II types were obtained from metadata supplied by the sample provider rather than from assay-based typing.

This clone appeared a single time. The antigen it recognizes is unknown. No much larger clone is present one base from it, and per-base qualities are unavailable. Study-level results and caveats: The amount of clinical and demographic metadata varied by source and participant and was provided uncurated.

The immunoSEQ Assay, a bias-controlled multiplex PCR, was used to amplify TCRbeta CDR3 regions from genomic DNA. The authors' analysis ran thus. The number of nucleated cells in each sample was estimated by amplification of reference gene primers within the assay. To quantify the absolute abundance of each unique TCRbeta CDR3 rearrangement, sequence reads were collapsed and filtered. For each sample, productive Simpson clonality was calculated by taking the square root of Simpson's diversity index across productive rearrangements. TCRdb stores this immuneACCESS table with in-frame sequences only. Part of the clones is absent; in the studies checked, under half of the shortfall reflects unresolved V genes, and no reason is known for the rest. V and J calls and clone size come straight from that table; D and trimming were deduced from the DNA. The sample data list about 670,000 clones, and 80% to 90% of these were observed just once. 0.2% to 0.3% of the sample is in the top ten clones.

Whole blood was collected in K2EDTA tubes by collaborating institutions according to the institutions' own protocols. For TCRbeta analysis, collaborator samples were shipped as frozen whole blood, as isolated PBMCs, or as DNA extracted from either sample type. The TCR sequence derives from a woman aged 18-29 years with acute or convalescent COVID-19. Input material: peripheral blood.

Here the CDR3 is given as CSAYGENEQYF. Read as DNA, the sequence is TGCAGTGCCTACGGAGAGAACGAGCAGTACTTC. The receptor chain draws on TRBV20-1 and TRBJ2-7, with the D gene not confidently named. Per the germline V gene (reference sequence), DFQATT is the CDR1 and SNEGSKA is the CDR2. From its cysteine to its phenylalanine, the CDR3 spans 11 amino acids. Only the CDR3 portion is preserved as DNA: 33 bases, with reading frame beginning at the first base. The junction shows trimming of 6 bases on V and 5 bases on J, plus 11 bases between the germline ends.